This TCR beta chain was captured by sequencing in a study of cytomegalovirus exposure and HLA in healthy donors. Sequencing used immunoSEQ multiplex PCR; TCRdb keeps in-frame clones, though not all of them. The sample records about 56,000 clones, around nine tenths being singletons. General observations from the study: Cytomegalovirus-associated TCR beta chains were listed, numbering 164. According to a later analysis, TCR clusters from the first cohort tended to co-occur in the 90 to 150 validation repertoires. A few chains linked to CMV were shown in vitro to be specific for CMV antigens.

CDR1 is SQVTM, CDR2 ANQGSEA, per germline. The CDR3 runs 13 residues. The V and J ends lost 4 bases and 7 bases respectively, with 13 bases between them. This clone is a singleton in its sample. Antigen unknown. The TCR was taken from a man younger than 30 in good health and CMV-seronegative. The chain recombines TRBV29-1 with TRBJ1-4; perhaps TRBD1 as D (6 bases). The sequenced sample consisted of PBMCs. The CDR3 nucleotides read TGCAGCGTTGGGTCAGGGGAGGGTGAAAAACTGTTTTTT. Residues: CSVGSGEGEKLFF.